This T cell receptor (beta chain) was obtained from a study of cytomegalovirus exposure and HLA in healthy donors. Profiled with immunoSEQ multiplex PCR; TCRdb holds only in-frame clones, not every one. The sample holds under 250,000 clones; 80% to 90% are singletons and the top ten take 1.5% to 2.5%. This CDR3 is built from 15 residues. The V end was cut by 6 bases, the J end by 4 bases, with 16 bases between. The germline V gene encodes CDR1 SGHTA and CDR2 FQGNSA. Study results and limitations: TCR beta chains numbering 164 were designated cytomegalovirus-associated. Despite most TCR sequences being rare, some public TCRs occurred in many donors. Cytomegalovirus status was reportedly diagnosed by the classifier with high sensitivity and specificity.

This clone was seen repeatedly, ten times or more. The antigen remains undetermined. Sequencing used PBMCs. The source of this sequence is a woman between 18 and 29 years old in good health and CMV-seropositive. This chain links TRBV7-2 with TRBJ1-5; D unresolved. The CDR3 reads CASSPGSNENQPQHF. DNA of the CDR3: TGTGCCAGCAGTCCGGGGTCCAATGAAAATCAGCCCCAGCATTTT.